This T cell receptor (beta chain) was captured by sequencing in a study of T-cell reconstitution after alpha-beta-depleted transplantation in children. This clonotype was observed many times. After removal of 0 bases from V and 6 bases from J, the junction contained 6 bases not matched to a gene. This CDR3 region has 15 residues. CDR1 and CDR2 (germline): SGHTA, FQGNSA. This sample's TCRbeta library carried unique molecular identifier barcodes. TCRdb called the PCR reads again in MiXCR, with one record for every CDR3 protein. The table has approximately 490,000 distinct CDR3 sequences, around 12% seen once.

The receptor was derived from a human donor who donated a stem cell graft to a child with combined immunodeficiency. The sample was PBMCs from the stem cell graft donor, taken from the stem cell graft. The chain recombines TRBV7-2 with TRBJ1-2, with 8 bases identical to TRBD1. In nucleotides, the CDR3 is TGTGCCAGCAGCTTAGCTGGACAGGGACTCCATGGCTACACCTTC. Translated, it gives CASSLAGQGLHGYTF.